This is a list of T cell receptor beta chains from one sample in a study of blood T cell repertoires in COVID-19. Data came from immunoSEQ multiplex PCR; TCRdb stores just in-frame clones and leaves some out. The table shows approximately 180,000 clones, with 80% to 90% occurring only once. The sequenced sample was peripheral blood. The receptors shown here come from a human donor with active or convalescent COVID-19. The donor label of this sample is uncertain. The CDR3 runs from the conserved cysteine through the conserved F or W. D genes are given only for firm matches. The size field is filled for only some rows; it gives once, few, many or a size class.

D gene | J gene | clone size | V gene | CDR3 protein | CDR3 DNA
TRBD1 | TRBJ1-1 | . | TRBV6-5 | CASSPYRGLGTEAFF | TGTGCCAGCAGCCCATACAGGGGGCTGGGCACTGAAGCTTTCTTT
TRBD2 | TRBJ2-3 | once | TRBV7-3 | CASSSTGGGTDTQYF | TGTGCCAGCAGCTCCACCGGGGGGGGCACAGATACGCAGTATTTT
. | TRBJ1-1 | . | TRBV12-5 | CASGGSSGTEAFF | TGTGCTAGTGGCGGGTCCTCGGGCACTGAAGCTTTCTTT
. | TRBJ1-2 | . | TRBV5-4 | CASTLIYDSTYGYTF | TGTGCCAGCACCCTAATTTACGACAGCACTTATGGCTACACCTTC
. | TRBJ2-1 | . | TRBV2 | CASRTLAASQDEQFF | TGTGCCAGCAGGACCTTAGCGGCCTCCCAGGATGAGCAGTTCTTC
. | TRBJ1-2 | . | TRBV18 | CASSVGQRPNYGYTF | TGTGCCAGCTCAGTAGGACAGCGACCTAACTATGGCTACACCTTC
TRBD2 | TRBJ2-3 | . | TRBV5-4 | CASADGSGSMSTDTQYF | TGTGCCAGCGCCGACGGTAGCGGGAGTATGAGCACAGATACGCAGTATTTT
TRBD2 | TRBJ2-1 | . | TRBV7-3 | CASSLLAGGYEQFF | TGTGCCAGCAGCTTACTCGCGGGGGGCTATGAGCAGTTCTTC
TRBD1 | TRBJ1-6 | . | TRBV4-1 | CASSQEWNRGNSPLHF | TGCGCCAGCAGCCAAGAATGGAACAGGGGGAATTCACCCCTCCACTTT
TRBD1 | TRBJ2-1 | . | TRBV6-5 | CASSRDRGRVNEQFF | TGTGCCAGCAGTAGGGACAGGGGCCGCGTGAATGAGCAGTTCTTC
. | TRBJ1-1 | once | TRBV7-8 | CASSAWWGGSDTEAFF | TGTGCCAGCAGCGCGTGGTGGGGGGGGAGTGACACTGAAGCTTTCTTT
. | TRBJ2-1 | . | TRBV9 | CASSVGASYALEQFF | TGTGCCAGCAGCGTAGGGGCCTCTTACGCCTTGGAGCAGTTCTTC
. | TRBJ2-3 | . | TRBV9 | CASSAQVPDTQYF | TGTGCCAGCAGCGCTCAGGTCCCAGATACGCAGTATTTT
. | TRBJ2-3 | . | TRBV3-1/TRBV3-2 | CASSQGNRLLYF | TGTGCCAGCAGCCAAGGTAACCGTTTACTCTATTTT
TRBD2 | TRBJ2-4 | . | TRBV6-5 | CASRGLGWHIQYF | TGTGCCAGCAGAGGACTAGGGTGGCACATTCAGTACTTC
. | TRBJ2-1 | . | TRBV11-3 | CASSSPGMAVGFF | TGTGCCAGCAGCTCACCCGGGATGGCCGTGGGGTTCTTC
TRBD1 | TRBJ2-7 | . | TRBV10-3 | CAISGNYRGKVASYEQYF | TGTGCCATCAGTGGAAATTACAGGGGGAAGGTAGCGAGTTACGAGCAGTACTTC
. | TRBJ2-5 | . | TRBV24-1 | CATSDSRDTAPQETQYF | TGTGCCACCAGTGATAGCCGAGACACCGCTCCCCAAGAGACCCAGTACTTC
TRBD2 | TRBJ2-5 | . | TRBV4-3 | CASSQDAGLAGGSETQYF | TGCGCCAGCAGCCAAGATGCGGGACTAGCGGGGGGGTCAGAGACCCAGTACTTC
TRBD2 | TRBJ2-2 | . | TRBV6-2/TRBV6-3 | CASSYGSGTSGAAGELFF | TGTGCCAGCAGTTACGGGTCTGGGACTAGCGGAGCCGCCGGGGAGCTGTTTTTT
TRBD1 | TRBJ2-3 | . | TRBV6-5 | CASSLAGGEDTDTQYF | TGTGCCAGCAGTTTAGCAGGGGGCGAGGACACAGATACGCAGTATTTT
. | TRBJ1-5 | . | TRBV3-1/TRBV3-2 | CASSLGTTAGNQPQHF | TGTGCCAGCAGCCTTGGGACAACGGCGGGCAATCAGCCCCAGCATTTT
TRBD1 | TRBJ1-5 | once | TRBV3-1/TRBV3-2 | CASSQSGTGGGAQHF | TGTGCCAGCAGCCAGTCCGGGACAGGTGGGGGGGCCCAGCATTTT
. | TRBJ2-1 | few | TRBV10-2 | CASSPYNEQFF | TGCGCCAGCAGTCCGTACAATGAGCAGTTCTTC
TRBD2 | TRBJ2-2 | . | TRBV7-3 | CASSLRSLAGGNTGELFF | TGTGCCAGCAGCTTAAGGAGCCTAGCGGGGGGGAACACCGGGGAGCTGTTTTTT
. | TRBJ1-5 | few | TRBV27 | CASSSQGFSNQPQHF | TGTGCCAGCAGCTCGCAGGGGTTTAGCAATCAGCCCCAGCATTTT
. | TRBJ2-7 | . | TRBV9 | CASSVEGTTHEQYF | TGTGCCAGCAGCGTAGAGGGGACAACCCACGAGCAGTACTTC
. | TRBJ1-1 | . | TRBV28 | CASPAQVNTEAFF | TGTGCCAGCCCAGCACAGGTGAACACTGAAGCTTTCTTT
TRBD2 | TRBJ2-3 | . | TRBV5-6 | CASSSSAGAKTDTQYF | TGTGCCAGCAGCTCCTCAGCGGGGGCCAAAACAGATACGCAGTATTTT
TRBD1 | TRBJ1-2 | . | TRBV30 | CAWSAGQKLRTF | TGTGCCTGGAGTGCGGGACAGAAACTCCGCACCTTC
TRBD1 | TRBJ2-7 | . | TRBV3-1/TRBV3-2 | CASSQDSGQGSYEQYF | TGTGCCAGCAGCCAAGATTCGGGACAGGGTTCCTACGAGCAGTACTTC
. | TRBJ1-1 | . | TRBV19 | CASWNTARLNTEAFF | TGTGCCAGTTGGAATACAGCCCGTCTGAACACTGAAGCTTTCTTT
TRBD2 | TRBJ2-7 | few | TRBV4-2 | CASSQELAGGVYEQYF | TGTGCCAGCAGCCAAGAGCTAGCGGGGGGAGTCTACGAGCAGTACTTC
. | TRBJ1-1 | . | TRBV2 | CASSAGLDTEAFF | TGTGCCAGCAGCGCAGGGTTAGACACTGAAGCTTTCTTT
. | TRBJ1-5 | many | TRBV6-5 | CASSLVEGGNQPQHF | TGTGCCAGCAGTTTGGTGGAAGGGGGCAATCAGCCCCAGCATTTT
. | TRBJ1-1 | . | TRBV9 | CASSGAGSVTEAFF | TGTGCCAGCAGCGGTGCAGGGTCGGTCACTGAAGCTTTCTTT
. | TRBJ1-3 | . | TRBV10-1 | CASSRDTGNTIYF | TGCGCCAGCAGTAGGGACACTGGAAACACCATATATTTT
. | TRBJ2-3 | . | TRBV7-2 | CASSLGVSDTQYF | TGTGCCAGCAGCTTAGGAGTCTCGGATACGCAGTATTTT
. | TRBJ2-5 | . | TRBV27 | CASDLMGGETQYF | TGTGCCAGCGACTTAATGGGAGGAGAGACCCAGTACTTC
TRBD1 | TRBJ2-2 | . | TRBV29-1 | CSGRGQNTGELFF | TGCAGCGGAAGGGGGCAGAACACCGGGGAGCTGTTTTTT